This TCR beta chain originates from a study of blood T cells in healthy people across ages. In its sample, this clonotype was seen a few times. A much larger clone is a single base away; this may be a read error. A second PCR, run for about 6 to 11 cycles, used a sample-barcoded 5' primer plus a J-beta primer mix. From the 5' RACE reads, TCRdb called clonotypes with MiXCR, one entry per CDR3 protein. The sample records roughly 650,000 distinct CDR3 sequences, approximately 29% being singletons. The V end lost 2 bases, the J end lost 11 bases, and 18 bases lay between the germline ends. Germline V CDR1 and CDR2: MDHEN, SYDVKM. The CDR3 is 14 residues long. Per sample, at least 6 micrograms of total RNA were extracted.

The TCR originated in a woman aged 80 or over in good health. The sequenced material came from blood. The chain combines TRBV28 with TRBJ2-5, with D maybe TRBD1 (7 bases). CDR3 coding DNA: TGTGCCAGCAGTTTAGGACAGGAGGGCAATGAGCAGTACTTC. Translating gives CASSLGQEGNEQYF.